The 21 T cell receptor beta chains reported below all come from one sample, sequenced in a study of T-cell memory formation after mild COVID-19. TCRdb used MiXCR to reprocess the 5' RACE reads, holding one entry per CDR3 protein. The table records approximately 440,000 distinct CDR3 sequences, 15% to 20% of them present only once. The specimen sequenced was PBMCs or a T cell subset sorted from them (not recorded which). These receptors were obtained from an adult woman who had mild COVID-19 (a few samples of this study predate the infection). Cell type and time point are not known.

This clonotype was counted a few times. V gene TRBV12-3 or TRBV12-4 combines with J gene TRBJ2-7; D is possibly TRBD1 (5 bases). V was trimmed by 5 bases and J by 5 bases, leaving 28 bases between them. The CDR3 runs to 18 residues. Here the CDR3 DNA reads TGTGCCAGCAGTCCAGCCGTCTCAGGGTCCTCGGTAAGCAACGAGCAGTACTTC. Amino acid sequence: CASSPAVSGSSVSNEQYF.

The chain couples TRBV5-1 to TRBJ1-1; D is unclear. This CDR3 is 16 amino acids long. CDR1 is SGHRS, CDR2 YFSETQ, per germline. The V end lost 0 bases, the J end lost 5 bases, and 17 bases lay between the germline ends. The CDR3 DNA follows: TGCGCCAGCAGCTTGGCCGAGGGAGGATCGGGAACTGAAGCTTTCTTT. Protein sequence: CASSLAEGGSGTEAFF.

This clonotype occurred a few times. This chain uses TRBV5-1 with TRBJ2-7, with 8 nucleotides matching TRBD1. This CDR3 comprises 17 residues. CDR1 and CDR2 from the germline V gene are SGHRS and YFSETQ. V shed 4 bases and J 4 bases; nucleotides not matched to a gene: 16. In DNA, the CDR3 is TGCGCCAGCAGCCCAACCACCGGGACAGGCCGTTTTTACGAGCAGTACTTC. It codes for CASSPTTGTGRFYEQYF.

This clonotype was observed a few times. The chain carries TRBV29-1 and TRBJ2-3; TRBD2 is a possible D gene (5 bases). The V gene's germline CDR1 is SQVTM and CDR2 ANQGSEA. The ends were cut back, 0 bases at V and 1 base at J, with 11 bases in the middle. The CDR3 spans 15 residues. The CDR3 loop reads CSVEDPRERTDTQYF. The CDR3 DNA is TGCAGCGTTGAAGATCCACGGGAACGCACAGATACGCAGTATTTT.

V usage is TRBV7-9 and J usage is TRBJ2-7; possibly TRBD2 for D (6 bases). The CDR3 spans 12 residues. Deletions cut 5 bases from V and 5 bases from J, with 10 bases between. In germline, CDR1 is SEHNR, CDR2 FQNEAQ (reference sequence). CDR3 loop: CASSRGGDEQYF. CDR3 coding DNA: TGTGCCAGCAGCCGAGGAGGGGACGAGCAGTACTTC.

This clonotype has only a few counts. The chain uses TRBV7-8 and TRBJ2-2; D may be TRBD1 or TRBD2 (5 bases each). Germline CDR1 is SGHVS and CDR2 is FQNEAQ. The ends were cut back, 7 bases at V and 3 bases at J, with 15 bases in the middle. The CDR3 loop spans 15 amino acids. The CDR3 spells CASTTEGIYTGELFF. CDR3 nucleotides: TGTGCCAGCACTACTGAGGGGATTTACACCGGGGAGCTGTTTTTT.

This clonotype was detected only a few times. The chain joins TRBV4-2 to TRBJ2-7; TRBD2 aligns across 7 bases. The CDR3 has 17 residues. CDR1 and CDR2 from the germline V gene are LGHNA and YNFKEQ. V was clipped by 1 base and J by 0 bases; unmatched bases: 9. The chain's CDR3 is CASSQASTSPSSYEQYF. For the CDR3, the DNA is TGTGCCAGCAGCCAAGCCTCGACTAGCCCTAGCTCCTACGAGCAGTACTTC.

The chain joins TRBV7-9 to TRBJ2-1; 10 bases map to TRBD1. Trimming at V came to 7 bases and at J to 8 bases, leaving 8 bases not matched to a gene. The CDR3 runs to 14 residues. CDR1 and CDR2 from the germline V gene are SEHNR and FQNEAQ (reference sequence). CDR3 sequence (DNA): TGTGCCAGCAATGGACAGGGGGAATTCTATGAGCAGTTCTTC. This encodes CASNGQGEFYEQFF.

The CDR3 loop is CASSPVGTADYGYTF. The CDR3 region has the DNA TGTGCCAGCTCACCGGTTGGGACGGCGGACTATGGCTACACCTTC. J is TRBJ1-2 and V is TRBV18; D possibly corresponds to TRBD1 (5 bases). Trimming pared 3 bases from V and 3 bases from J, leaving 14 bases between. This CDR3 contains 15 residues. CDR1 KGHSH and CDR2 LQKENI come from the germline V gene.

The V call is TRBV7-8, the J call TRBJ1-1; 9 positions match TRBD1. This CDR3 has 15 residues. V was pared by 1 base and J by 7 bases, with 7 bases of the junction left unmatched. CDR1 and CDR2 (germline): SGHVS, FQNEAQ. In DNA form, the CDR3 reads TGTGCCAGCAGCTTAGAATGGACAGGGGAGCTTGAAGCTTTCTTT. It is translated as CASSLEWTGELEAFF.

V and J are TRBV3-1 and TRBJ2-1, with 9 bases matching TRBD2. The CDR3 spans 18 residues. V gave up 4 bases and J gave up 0 bases; unmatched junction bases: 10. Germline loops: CDR1 LGHDT, CDR2 YNNKEL (reference sequence). The CDR3 nucleotides read TGTGCCAGCAGCCCCAAGACTAGCGGCCAGAGCTCCTACAATGAGCAGTTCTTC. Amino acid sequence: CASSPKTSGQSSYNEQFF.

This chain connects TRBV7-3 to TRBJ2-1, with D unclear. The CDR3 is 13 amino acids. V lost 6 bases, J lost 7 bases, and 13 bases lay in between. The V gene's germline CDR1 is SGHTA and CDR2 FQGTGA. The CDR3 is CASSPGPSNEQFF. The CDR3 nucleotides read TGTGCCAGCAGTCCAGGACCTTCTAATGAGCAGTTCTTC.

There are a few counts of this clonotype. The chain employs TRBV7-9 and TRBJ2-1; D may be TRBD1 (6 bases). CDR1 is SEHNR, CDR2 FQNEAQ, per germline (reference sequence). The CDR3 loop spans 15 amino acids. Trimming took off 5 bases at V and 8 bases at J, with 19 bases between the two ends. For the CDR3, the DNA is TGTGCCAGCAGCCCGAATCCGGTGGGGGCACATGAGCAGTTCTTC. Its protein is CASSPNPVGAHEQFF.

This clonotype was observed a handful of times. The chain has TRBV5-1 and TRBJ2-1; no clear D. The germline V gene encodes CDR1 SGHRS and CDR2 YFSETQ. Trimming took off 4 bases at V and 4 bases at J, with 21 bases between the two ends. The CDR3 loop spans 17 amino acids. CDR3 protein: CASSLSTTFGAYNEQFF. CDR3 DNA: TGCGCCAGCAGCCTATCCACCACCTTTGGAGCATACAATGAGCAGTTCTTC.

The V call is TRBV3-1, the J call TRBJ1-5, with D uncertain. V was cut by 8 bases and J by 10 bases, with 18 bases left in between. Germline CDR1 is LGHDT and CDR2 is YNNKEL (reference sequence). The CDR3 is made up of 13 amino acids. As DNA, the CDR3 is TGTGCCAGCGGAACCTCCGATCTAAGCCCCCAGCATTTT. It translates to CASGTSDLSPQHF.

This clonotype was recorded at least ten times. The gene calls are TRBV6-2 or TRBV6-3 and TRBJ1-1, with D perhaps matching TRBD1 (6 bases). Trimming took 6 bases from V and 6 from J, leaving 20 bases between them. Per germline, CDR1 MNHEY and CDR2 SVGEGT. The CDR3 length is 15 residues. In DNA form, the CDR3 reads TGTGCCAGCAGGCATACAGGGACCCAATCCCCTGAAGCTTTCTTT. This translates into CASRHTGTQSPEAFF.

The CDR3: CASSLGTYDYEQYF. In DNA, the CDR3 is TGCGCCAGCAGCTTAGGGACTTACGACTACGAGCAGTACTTC. This chain connects TRBV5-1 to TRBJ2-7, with D maybe TRBD2 (6 bases). Germline CDR1 SGHRS, CDR2 YFSETQ. V was shortened by 2 bases and J by 3 bases, with 12 bases between the two germline ends. CDR3 size: 14 residues.

V and J are TRBV11-2 and TRBJ1-1; D may be TRBD1 (6 bases). Germline CDR1 reads SGHAT; CDR2 reads FQNNGV. There are 15 residues in the CDR3. Trimming shortened V by 4 bases and J by 5 bases, and 17 bases separated the two germline ends. The CDR3 spells CASSSKQGTLTEAFF. The CDR3 region has the DNA TGTGCCAGCAGCTCCAAACAGGGAACGCTTACTGAAGCTTTCTTT.

A few counts support this clonotype. This chain joins TRBV6-2 or TRBV6-3 and TRBJ2-2; tentative D call: TRBD1 (5 bases). The V gene's germline CDR1 is MNHEY and CDR2 SVGEGT. The V end was cut by 6 bases, the J end by 7 bases, with 15 bases between. The CDR3 has 14 amino acids. The CDR3 region has the DNA TGTGCCAGCAGATATCAGGGTCTGGTCGGGGAGCTGTTTTTT. It codes for CASRYQGLVGELFF.

This clonotype showed up just a few times. J is TRBJ2-5 and V is TRBV20-1, with 14 bases fitting TRBD2. There are 18 residues in the CDR3. Germline V lookup: CDR1 DFQATT, CDR2 SNEGSKA (reference sequence). V was pared by 6 bases and J by 4 bases, with 16 bases of the junction left unmatched. CDR3 DNA sequence: TGCAGTGCATTCCCCGGGACTAGCGGGAGAGGGTATACAGAGACCCAGTACTTC. Its protein is CSAFPGTSGRGYTETQYF.

This chain joins TRBV5-5 and TRBJ1-1; the D is unclear. The CDR3 runs 15 residues. V shed 1 base and J shed 1 base, with 11 bases lying between them. Germline V gene data show CDR1 as SGHKS and CDR2 as YYEKEE (reference sequence). The CDR3: CASSLLAAQNTEAFF. CDR3 nucleotide sequence: TGTGCCAGCAGCTTGTTAGCAGCCCAGAACACTGAAGCTTTCTTT.